The clone carrying this TCR beta chain has just a few counts. As yet, its antigen is unknown. This specimen comes from a study of T cells in Graves' hyperthyroidism and ophthalmopathy. Germline lookup yields CDR1 KGHDR and CDR2 SFDVKD. The CDR3 is made up of 15 amino acids. Trimming stripped 6 bases from V and 1 base from J, with 11 bases between. From RNA transcripts, TCR beta CDR3 regions were amplified. In the first-round RT-PCR of the TCR CDR3, the HTBI primer set was used. TCRdb reprocessed the multiplex PCR reads via MiXCR and lists one record per CDR3 protein. In the table there are over 500,000 distinct CDR3 sequences, about 14% of which are singletons. Study-wide findings and caveats: Before onset, by a median of around 6.1 months, the model predicted ophthalmopathy.

The diagnoses drew upon clinical symptoms, serum thyroxine and TRAb, thyroid ultrasound and orbital computed tomography. The source of this sequence is a middle-aged woman with Graves' hyperthyroidism. The sample consisted of blood. The chain carries TRBV24-1 and TRBJ2-2; TRBD2 might be the D (5 bases). CDR3 protein: CATSLVARNTGELFF. The CDR3 DNA reads TGTGCCACCAGTCTTGTAGCGCGGAACACCGGGGAGCTGTTTTTT.